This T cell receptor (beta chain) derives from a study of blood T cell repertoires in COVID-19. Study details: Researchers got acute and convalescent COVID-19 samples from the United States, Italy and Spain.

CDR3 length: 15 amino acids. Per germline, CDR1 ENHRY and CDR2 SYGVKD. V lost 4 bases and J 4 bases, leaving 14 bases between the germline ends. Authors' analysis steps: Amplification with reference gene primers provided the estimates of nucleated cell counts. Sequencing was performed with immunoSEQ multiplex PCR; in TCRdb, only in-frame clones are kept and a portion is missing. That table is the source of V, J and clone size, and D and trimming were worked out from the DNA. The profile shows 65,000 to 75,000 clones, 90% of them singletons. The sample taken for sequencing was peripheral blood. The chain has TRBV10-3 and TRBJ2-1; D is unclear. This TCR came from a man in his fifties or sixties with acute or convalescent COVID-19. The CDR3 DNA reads TGTGCCATCAGTGTGGGCTCAAGTCGTTACAATGAGCAGTTCTTC. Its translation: CAISVGSSRYNEQFF.